This T cell receptor beta chain was captured by sequencing in a study of blood T cell repertoires in COVID-19. Study overall: Acute and convalescent COVID-19 samples came from the United States, Italy and Spain. Sources were T cells, B-cell-depleted T cells, or PBMCs; the material itself was cDNA or gDNA.

Per the study methods: Amplification of reference gene primers was used by the study to estimate nucleated cell counts. The protocol was immunoSEQ multiplex PCR, while the TCRdb copy is restricted to in-frame clones and leaves out a portion. The V and J calls and the clone size are those of that table, but D and trimming were determined from the DNA. This sample has around 55,000 clones, with 65% to 90% found just once. Germline CDR1 is LNHDA and CDR2 is SQIVND (reference sequence). The V end lost 11 bases, the J end lost 0 bases, and 19 bases lay between the germline ends. CDR3 length: 16 residues. The source material was peripheral blood. This TCR derives from a human donor in a cohort sampled during active COVID-19. J is TRBJ2-2 and V is TRBV19; perhaps TRBD1 as D (6 bases). The CDR3 protein is CASTKGVPTNTGELFF. CDR3 sequence (DNA): TGTGCCTCTACAAAGGGGGTTCCGACGAACACCGGGGAGCTGTTTTTT.